The 29 T cell receptor beta chains given below trace back to one sample, sequenced in a study of cytotoxic CD8 clonotypes in ibrutinib-treated CLL. Method: immunoSEQ multiplex PCR; TCRdb's copy keeps in-frame clones and lacks some. Counted here are over 200,000 clones, around 70% occurring once; the ten biggest clones make up roughly 5.9%. Material: PBMCs, obtained after 12 months of ibrutinib treatment. The source is a human donor with chronic lymphocytic leukemia.

The chain carries TRBV9 and TRBJ2-1; D unresolved. Germline V gene lookup returns CDR1 SGDLS and CDR2 YYNGEE. The CDR3 totals 15 residues. The germline V and J ends were trimmed by 3 bases and 4 bases, with 14 bases remaining between them. The CDR3 loop reads CASSAGQGPYNEQFF. The CDR3 DNA reads TGTGCCAGCAGCGCGGGCCAAGGCCCTTACAATGAGCAGTTCTTC.

The chain combines TRBV7-3 with TRBJ2-3; D ambiguous. Germline loops: CDR1 SGHTA, CDR2 FQGTGA. Trimming removed 4 bases at V and 1 base at J, with 6 bases between. The CDR3 has 13 amino acids. CDR3: CASSSAGTDTQYF. CDR3 sequence (DNA): TGTGCCAGCAGCTCGGCGGGCACAGATACGCAGTATTTT.

This chain connects TRBV7-9 to TRBJ2-7, with D possibly being TRBD2 (5 bases). V lost 5 bases and J 2 bases, leaving 13 bases between the germline ends. This CDR3 comprises 14 residues. CDR1 and CDR2 from the germline V gene are SEHNR and FQNEAQ (reference sequence). The CDR3 bases are TGTGCCAGCAGCCAGGACGGAGGAACCTACGAGCAGTACTTC. It yields the protein CASSQDGGTYEQYF. The full variable domain, rest sourced from reference TRBV7-9 and TRBJ2-7, is DTGVSQNPRHKITKRGQNVTFRCDPISEHNRLYWYRQTLGQGPEFLTYFQNEAQLEKSRLLSDRFSAERPKGSFSTLEIQRTEQGDSAMYLCASSQDGGTYEQYFGPGTRLTVT.

The rearrangement links TRBV6-1 to TRBJ1-5; D remains unclear. Trimming cost V 2 bases and J 15 bases, with 17 bases left between them. Germline V gives CDR1 MNHNS, CDR2 SASEGT. This CDR3 has 13 residues. Here the CDR3 DNA reads TGTGCCAGCAGTGAAATCGATTTAGGCCCGCTGCATTTT. It is translated as CASSEIDLGPLHF.

This clone was counted only a few times. This rearrangement joins TRBV9 to TRBJ1-1; no definite D call. Per germline, CDR1 SGDLS and CDR2 YYNGEE. Trimming stripped 4 bases from V and 0 bases from J, with 13 bases between. CDR3 size: 15 residues. The CDR3 reads CASSPQVLLNTEAFF. Written as DNA, the CDR3 is TGTGCCAGCAGCCCCCAGGTACTTCTGAACACTGAAGCTTTCTTT.

About this clone itself: The sample holds other DNA sequences that translate to the same CDR3. This sequence joins TRBV18 and TRBJ2-3; D is undetermined. Germline-derived CDR1 and CDR2 are KGHSH and LQKENI. The V and J ends lost 2 bases and 5 bases respectively, with 5 bases between them. The CDR3 sequence is 12 residues long. The CDR3 DNA reads TGTGCCAGCTCACCAGAAGGAGATACGCAGTATTTT. It codes for CASSPEGDTQYF. The full variable domain, completed using reference TRBV18 and TRBJ2-3, is NAGVMQNPRHLVRRRGQEARLRCSPMKGHSHVYWYRQLPEEGLKFMVYLQKENIIDESGMPKERFSAEFPKEGPSILRIQQVVRGDSAAYFCASSPEGDTQYFGPGTRLTVL.

This sequence joins TRBV5-6 and TRBJ2-7, with 8 positions matching TRBD1. From germline, CDR1 is SGHDT and CDR2 YYEEEE. This CDR3 spans 14 amino acids. V was clipped by 5 bases and J by 2 bases; unmatched bases: 6. This chain's CDR3 is CASRKRQGTYEQYF. The CDR3 DNA reads TGTGCCAGCAGAAAACGACAGGGGACCTACGAGCAGTACTTC.

The rearrangement links TRBV7-2 to TRBJ2-7; the D gene is possibly TRBD2 (7 bases). V dropped 5 bases and J dropped 2 bases, with 13 bases sitting between them. Per the germline V gene, CDR1 is SGHTA and CDR2 is FQGNSA. CDR3 length: 14 amino acids. In DNA form, the CDR3 reads TGTGCCAGCAGCCGGACCGGGGGGCCCTACGAGCAGTACTTC. Protein: CASSRTGGPYEQYF.

This chain connects TRBV5-1 to TRBJ1-1; D uncertain. V lost 6 bases and J 11 bases, leaving 11 bases between the germline ends. Germline CDR1 and CDR2: SGHRS and YFSETQ. This CDR3 has 10 residues. This CDR3 reads CASISALAFF. In DNA form, the CDR3 reads TGCGCCAGCATTAGTGCCCTGGCTTTCTTT.

The CDR3 loop reads CAWSVLTGVKLFF. For the CDR3, the DNA is TGTGCCTGGAGTGTACTCACGGGGGTAAAACTGTTTTTT. The rearrangement uses TRBV30 and TRBJ1-4, with a possible D match to TRBD1 (5 bases). This CDR3 is built from 13 residues. Germline lookup yields CDR1 GTSNPN and CDR2 SVGIG (reference sequence). V lost 0 bases, J lost 10 bases, and 12 bases lay in between.

The chain carries TRBV14 and TRBJ2-5; D unresolved. The V end lost 0 bases, the J end lost 5 bases, and 10 bases lay between the germline ends. Germline V lookup: CDR1 SGHDN, CDR2 FVKESK. The CDR3 has 14 amino acids. CDR3 sequence reads: CASSQDVGSETQYF. As DNA, the CDR3 is TGTGCCAGCAGCCAAGATGTGGGATCGGAGACCCAGTACTTC. The full variable domain, rest sourced from reference TRBV14 and TRBJ2-5, is EAGVTQFPSHSVIEKGQTVTLRCDPISGHDNLYWYRRVMGKEIKFLLHFVKESKQDESGMPNNRFLAERTGGTYSTLKVQPAELEDSGVYFCASSQDVGSETQYFGPGTRLLVL.

The genes are TRBV6-5 and TRBJ1-5; D is unclear. There are 13 residues in the CDR3. V gave up 6 bases and J gave up 1 base, with 7 bases separating them. The germline CDR1 and CDR2 sequences are MNHEY and SVGAGI. This CDR3 reads CASRYDSNQPQHF. The CDR3 DNA sequence: TGTGCCAGCAGGTACGACAGCAATCAGCCCCAGCATTTT.

The rearrangement links TRBV4-3 to TRBJ2-7; perhaps TRBD1 as D (6 bases). V was shortened by 0 bases and J by 6 bases, with 12 bases between the two germline ends. Germline loops: CDR1 LGHNA, CDR2 YSLEER. This CDR3 has 14 amino acids. CDR3 DNA sequence: TGCGCCAGCAGCCAAGACCCAGGGGCCAGCGAGCAGTACTTC. This sequence encodes CASSQDPGASEQYF.

The rearrangement links TRBV5-6 to TRBJ2-3; 7 bases are a match to TRBD2. This CDR3 has 16 residues. V shed 4 bases, J shed 1 base, and the junction held 9 bases outside the gene matches. From germline, CDR1 is SGHDT and CDR2 YYEEEE. CDR3 loop: CASSAQGLTGTDTQYF. The DNA for the CDR3 is TGTGCCAGCAGCGCGCAGGGACTAACGGGCACAGATACGCAGTATTTT.

V gene TRBV4-2 combines with J gene TRBJ2-5; 7 bases align to TRBD1. Trimming cost V 5 bases and J 1 base; bases outside gene matches: 7. CDR3 length equals 15 residues. The germline gives CDR1 LGHNA, CDR2 YNFKEQ. CDR3 DNA: TGTGCCAGCAGCAAGTGGGGACAGCCCCAAGAGACCCAGTACTTC. Translating it yields CASSKWGQPQETQYF.

The chain joins TRBV9 to TRBJ1-4; D uncertain. CDR3 length: 16 amino acids. Germline loops: CDR1 SGDLS, CDR2 YYNGEE. V lost 3 bases and J lost 3, with 15 bases in between. The DNA for the CDR3 is TGTGCCAGCAGCGCACAGAGTAGGACGGCTAATGAAAAACTGTTTTTT. Its protein is CASSAQSRTANEKLFF.

The chain carries TRBV6-1 and TRBJ1-1, with D uncertain. V lost 0 bases to trimming and J lost 4 bases, with 15 bases between them. The length of the CDR3 is 16 residues. Per the germline V gene, CDR1 is MNHNS and CDR2 is SASEGT. CDR3 bases: TGTGCCAGCAGTGAAGCGGAGGAACTCCCAGGCACTGAAGCTTTCTTT. Translation: CASSEAEELPGTEAFF.

The rearrangement joins TRBV6-4 to TRBJ2-2, with D possibly matching TRBD1 (5 bases). V shed 6 bases and J shed 3 bases, with 11 bases lying between them. Germline V lookup: CDR1 MRHNA, CDR2 SNTAGT. This CDR3 region has 14 residues. The CDR3 DNA is TGTGCCAGCAGGCCTGACAGAGACACCGGGGAGCTGTTTTTT. This sequence encodes CASRPDRDTGELFF.

A single count supports this clone. This sequence joins TRBV29-1 and TRBJ1-3; D unclear. Per the germline V gene, CDR1 is SQVTM and CDR2 is ANQGSEA. The CDR3 extends over 13 amino acids. Deletions cut 3 bases from V and 0 bases from J, with 6 bases between. DNA for the CDR3: TGCAGCGTTGATCTTGACTCTGGAAACACCATATATTTT. This codes for CSVDLDSGNTIYF.

The V gene is TRBV18, the J gene TRBJ1-2, with D unclear. The V end lost 5 bases, the J end lost 4 bases, and 8 bases lay between the germline ends. This CDR3 contains 12 residues. Germline assignment: CDR1 KGHSH and CDR2 LQKENI. The DNA for the CDR3 is TGTGCCAGCTCAATGGGAGTCTATGGCTACACCTTC. This sequence encodes CASSMGVYGYTF.

The sample holds many counts of this clone. This sequence joins TRBV2 and TRBJ1-5, with a tentative D call TRBD1 (6 bases). Looked up from germline, CDR1 is SNHLY and CDR2 is FYNNEI. V was pared by 4 bases and J by 5 bases, with 15 bases between. The CDR3 has 15 residues. The DNA of the CDR3 is TGTGCCAGCAGTGTTGGAGGGGGGGCCTATCAGCCCCAGCATTTT. Its translation: CASSVGGGAYQPQHF.

The rearrangement uses TRBV9 and TRBJ1-5; the D is unclear. Deletions cut 0 bases from V and 9 bases from J, with 7 bases between. This CDR3 comprises 12 residues. Germline V gene sequence: CDR1 SGDLS, CDR2 YYNGEE. The CDR3, as DNA: TGTGCCAGCAGCGTAGCAGGCGGGCCCCAGCATTTT. Protein: CASSVAGGPQHF.

The V call is TRBV30, the J call TRBJ1-1; D ambiguous. V was pared by 4 bases and J by 4 bases, with 13 bases between. Germline CDR1 GTSNPN, CDR2 SVGIG (reference sequence). The CDR3 runs to 13 residues. The CDR3 here is CAWKRAGSTEAFF. The CDR3 region has the DNA TGTGCCTGGAAAAGGGCCGGTAGCACTGAAGCTTTCTTT.

This clone was seen a single time. The chain uses TRBV6-5 and TRBJ1-5, with 7 bases aligning to TRBD1. From germline, CDR1 is MNHEY and CDR2 SVGAGI. Trimming at V came to 0 bases and at J to 10 bases, leaving 9 bases not matched to a gene. The CDR3 is 15 amino acids. The DNA for the CDR3 is TGTGCCAGCAGTTACTCGCGCCGAGGGGGCTACCCCCAGCATTTT. It codes for CASSYSRRGGYPQHF.

V gene TRBV27 combines with J gene TRBJ2-1, with 8 nucleotides matching TRBD1. Trimming at V came to 6 bases and at J to 0 bases, leaving 10 bases not matched to a gene. CDR3 length equals 17 residues. The germline V gene encodes CDR1 MNHEY and CDR2 SMNVEV (reference sequence). The CDR3 protein is CASRRQGRLSSYNEQFF. The CDR3 DNA reads TGTGCCAGCAGACGACAGGGGCGACTATCCTCCTACAATGAGCAGTTCTTC.

The count of this clone is one. This sequence joins TRBV18 and TRBJ2-7; 15 bases agree with TRBD2. V lost 6 bases and J lost 6; bases outside the gene matches: 15. The germline V gene has CDR1 KGHSH and CDR2 LQKENI. There are 18 residues in the CDR3. CDR3 DNA sequence: TGTGCCAGCTCCCTCGCCGGACTAGCGGGAGGGCTTGCTGTCGAGCAGTACTTC. Its translation is CASSLAGLAGGLAVEQYF. The whole variable domain, remainder taken from reference TRBV18 and TRBJ2-7, is NAGVMQNPRHLVRRRGQEARLRCSPMKGHSHVYWYRQLPEEGLKFMVYLQKENIIDESGMPKERFSAEFPKEGPSILRIQQVVRGDSAAYFCASSLAGLAGGLAVEQYFGPGTRLTVT.

This clone was seen ten or more times. The chain joins TRBV6-1 to TRBJ2-3; 11 nucleotides line up with TRBD2. The CDR3 totals 14 residues. V lost 6 bases to trimming and J lost 11 bases; unmatched junction nucleotides: 10. Germline CDR1 is MNHNS and CDR2 is SASEGT. The CDR3 region has the DNA TGTGCCAGCAGGACTAGCGGGGCTCACCCCTGGCAGTATTTT. Protein product: CASRTSGAHPWQYF.

This clone was observed a few times. V is TRBV7-9 and J is TRBJ1-4; a weak D match, TRBD1 (6 bases). Trimming took 7 bases from V and 3 from J, leaving 12 bases between them. Looked up from germline, CDR1 is SEHNR and CDR2 is FQNEAQ (reference sequence). The CDR3 runs to 14 residues. The CDR3: CASKGGQANEKLFF. Here the CDR3 DNA reads TGTGCCAGCAAGGGGGGGCAGGCTAATGAAAAACTGTTTTTT.

This chain uses TRBV28 with TRBJ1-1; tentatively, D is TRBD1 (5 bases). The CDR3 covers 12 residues. Germline CDR1 and CDR2: MDHEN and SYDVKM. V shed 6 bases and J shed 4 bases, with 9 bases lying between them. CDR3 DNA sequence: TGTGCCAGCAGGACGCAGGGCACTGAAGCTTTCTTT. Translated: CASRTQGTEAFF.